The 12 T cell receptor beta chains listed next were all sequenced from one sample in a study of cytomegalovirus exposure and HLA in healthy donors. 60 Vbeta and 13 Jbeta primers were used in PCR. TCRdb's copy holds only in-frame clones and misses some; the assay was immunoSEQ multiplex PCR. The sample holds 100,000 or so clones, roughly 83% seen once. Material: PBMCs. The receptors shown here come from a female donor in good health and CMV-seropositive.

The CDR3 sequence is CASSENSDQPQHF. The CDR3 DNA sequence: TGTGCCAGCAGTGAAAACTCGGATCAGCCCCAGCATTTT. This sequence joins TRBV2 and TRBJ1-5; D gene ambiguous. V shed 2 bases and J shed 5 bases, with 7 bases lying between them. This CDR3 region has 13 residues. Germline V gives CDR1 SNHLY, CDR2 FYNNEI. The full variable domain, in which reference TRBV2 and TRBJ1-5 provide the parts outside the CDR3, is EPEVTQTPSHQVTQMGQEVILRCVPISNHLYFYWYRQILGQKVEFLVSFYNNEISEKSEIFDDQFSVERPDGSNFTLKIRSTKLEDSAMYFCASSENSDQPQHFGDGTRLSIL.

The chain uses TRBV9 and TRBJ1-6; TRBD1 aligns across 9 bases. The germline V gene has CDR1 SGDLS and CDR2 YYNGEE. The CDR3 is 15 residues long. Losses at the gene ends were 0 bases for V and 10 bases for J; bases not matched to a gene: 5. CDR3 sequence reads: CASSVGGQGSSPLHF. CDR3 bases: TGTGCCAGCAGCGTAGGTGGACAGGGGTCATCACCCCTCCACTTT.

V and J are TRBV6-1 and TRBJ1-1; D is unclear. The V end was cut by 7 bases, the J end by 1 base, with 10 bases between. Germline V CDR1 and CDR2: MNHNS, SASEGT. This CDR3 has 13 residues. In nucleotides, the CDR3 is TGTGCCAGCACCCTGACAAGGAACACTGAAGCTTTCTTT. Translation: CASTLTRNTEAFF.

Only one count was recorded for this clone. V usage is TRBV4-1 and J usage is TRBJ1-5; possible D gene TRBD1, 6 bases. The CDR3 has 14 residues. Trimming left V 5 bases short and J 5 bases short, with 13 bases between. Germline V gene data show CDR1 as MGHRA and CDR2 as YSYEKL. The CDR3 loop is CASSDRDTYQPQHF. The CDR3 DNA sequence: TGCGCCAGCAGCGACCGGGACACTTATCAGCCCCAGCATTTT.

This chain uses TRBV5-1 with TRBJ1-3; possible D gene TRBD1, 6 bases. Germline assignment: CDR1 SGHRS and CDR2 YFSETQ. The CDR3 extends over 16 amino acids. V was clipped by 4 bases and J by 9 bases, with 23 bases between them. CDR3: CASSPRQDTPDGTIYF. The CDR3 bases are TGCGCCAGCAGCCCTCGACAGGACACCCCGGATGGCACCATATATTTT.

This clone has only one observation. CDR3 loop: CASSMEPSDTDTQYF. In nucleotides, the CDR3 is TGTGCCAGTAGTATGGAGCCGTCGGACACAGATACGCAGTATTTT. The chain couples TRBV19 to TRBJ2-3; D not resolved. Germline-derived CDR1 and CDR2 are LNHDA and SQIVND (reference sequence). The CDR3 is 15 residues long. Trimming took 3 bases from V and 2 from J, leaving 12 bases between them. Supplemented by reference TRBV19 and TRBJ2-3, the full variable domain reads DGGITQSPKYLFRKEGQNVTLSCEQNLNHDAMYWYRQDPGQGLRLIYYSQIVNDFQKGDIAEGYSVSREKKESFPLTVTSAQKNPTAFYLCASSMEPSDTDTQYFGPGTRLTVL.

This sequence joins TRBV10-3 and TRBJ1-1; TRBD1 matches 9 bases. Germline trimming cut 10 bases from V and 6 bases from J; bases unmatched to any gene: 12. The CDR3 totals 14 residues. Looked up from germline, CDR1 is ENHRY and CDR2 is SYGVKD. In DNA form, the CDR3 reads TGTGCCACCTCCGGGACAGGGTCACGCTCTGAAGCTTTCTTT. Its translation is CATSGTGSRSEAFF.

The chain employs TRBV6-5 and TRBJ2-7; TRBD1 might be the D (5 bases). V dropped 11 bases and J dropped 3 bases, with 23 bases sitting between them. The CDR3 is made up of 15 amino acids. In germline, CDR1 is MNHEY, CDR2 SVGAGI. CDR3 sequence: CASREPGPAVYEQYF. The CDR3 coding sequence is TGTGCCTCAAGGGAACCAGGGCCCGCGGTCTACGAGCAGTACTTC.

This clone was counted once. The chain employs TRBV7-9 and TRBJ2-1; TRBD1 might be the D (5 bases). This CDR3 comprises 16 residues. Per germline, CDR1 SEHNR and CDR2 FQNEAQ (reference sequence). Trimming took 2 bases from V and 0 from J, leaving 11 bases between them. This chain's CDR3 is CASSLQGPSSYNEQFF. The CDR3 DNA sequence: TGTGCCAGCAGCTTACAGGGTCCTAGCTCCTACAATGAGCAGTTCTTC.

This clone was seen a handful of times. The gene calls are TRBV7-8 and TRBJ1-3; D might be TRBD1 (6 bases). Germline CDR1 and CDR2: SGHVS and FQNEAQ. Deletions cut 0 bases from V and 2 bases from J, with 14 bases between. This CDR3 has 17 amino acids. CDR3 DNA sequence: TGTGCCAGCAGCTTAGCGGCGGGGGGCGCAACTGGAAACACCATATATTTT. Protein: CASSLAAGGATGNTIYF.

This chain uses TRBV7-2 with TRBJ2-1; D is undetermined. The V end lost 7 bases, the J end lost 8 bases, and 21 bases lay between the germline ends. Germline CDR1 and CDR2: SGHTA and FQGNSA. The CDR3 extends over 15 amino acids. The CDR3 sequence: CASIHSVMSIHEQFF. CDR3 coding DNA: TGTGCCAGCATCCATTCGGTAATGAGCATCCATGAGCAGTTCTTC.

This clone was seen more than once but under ten times. The V gene is TRBV18, the J gene TRBJ1-3; D gene uncertain. V was clipped by 0 bases and J by 0 bases, with 6 bases between them. The germline V gene encodes CDR1 KGHSH and CDR2 LQKENI. The CDR3 covers 15 residues. The CDR3 region has the DNA TGTGCCAGCTCACCACCGAGGAGCTCTGGAAACACCATATATTTT. Residues: CASSPPRSSGNTIYF.